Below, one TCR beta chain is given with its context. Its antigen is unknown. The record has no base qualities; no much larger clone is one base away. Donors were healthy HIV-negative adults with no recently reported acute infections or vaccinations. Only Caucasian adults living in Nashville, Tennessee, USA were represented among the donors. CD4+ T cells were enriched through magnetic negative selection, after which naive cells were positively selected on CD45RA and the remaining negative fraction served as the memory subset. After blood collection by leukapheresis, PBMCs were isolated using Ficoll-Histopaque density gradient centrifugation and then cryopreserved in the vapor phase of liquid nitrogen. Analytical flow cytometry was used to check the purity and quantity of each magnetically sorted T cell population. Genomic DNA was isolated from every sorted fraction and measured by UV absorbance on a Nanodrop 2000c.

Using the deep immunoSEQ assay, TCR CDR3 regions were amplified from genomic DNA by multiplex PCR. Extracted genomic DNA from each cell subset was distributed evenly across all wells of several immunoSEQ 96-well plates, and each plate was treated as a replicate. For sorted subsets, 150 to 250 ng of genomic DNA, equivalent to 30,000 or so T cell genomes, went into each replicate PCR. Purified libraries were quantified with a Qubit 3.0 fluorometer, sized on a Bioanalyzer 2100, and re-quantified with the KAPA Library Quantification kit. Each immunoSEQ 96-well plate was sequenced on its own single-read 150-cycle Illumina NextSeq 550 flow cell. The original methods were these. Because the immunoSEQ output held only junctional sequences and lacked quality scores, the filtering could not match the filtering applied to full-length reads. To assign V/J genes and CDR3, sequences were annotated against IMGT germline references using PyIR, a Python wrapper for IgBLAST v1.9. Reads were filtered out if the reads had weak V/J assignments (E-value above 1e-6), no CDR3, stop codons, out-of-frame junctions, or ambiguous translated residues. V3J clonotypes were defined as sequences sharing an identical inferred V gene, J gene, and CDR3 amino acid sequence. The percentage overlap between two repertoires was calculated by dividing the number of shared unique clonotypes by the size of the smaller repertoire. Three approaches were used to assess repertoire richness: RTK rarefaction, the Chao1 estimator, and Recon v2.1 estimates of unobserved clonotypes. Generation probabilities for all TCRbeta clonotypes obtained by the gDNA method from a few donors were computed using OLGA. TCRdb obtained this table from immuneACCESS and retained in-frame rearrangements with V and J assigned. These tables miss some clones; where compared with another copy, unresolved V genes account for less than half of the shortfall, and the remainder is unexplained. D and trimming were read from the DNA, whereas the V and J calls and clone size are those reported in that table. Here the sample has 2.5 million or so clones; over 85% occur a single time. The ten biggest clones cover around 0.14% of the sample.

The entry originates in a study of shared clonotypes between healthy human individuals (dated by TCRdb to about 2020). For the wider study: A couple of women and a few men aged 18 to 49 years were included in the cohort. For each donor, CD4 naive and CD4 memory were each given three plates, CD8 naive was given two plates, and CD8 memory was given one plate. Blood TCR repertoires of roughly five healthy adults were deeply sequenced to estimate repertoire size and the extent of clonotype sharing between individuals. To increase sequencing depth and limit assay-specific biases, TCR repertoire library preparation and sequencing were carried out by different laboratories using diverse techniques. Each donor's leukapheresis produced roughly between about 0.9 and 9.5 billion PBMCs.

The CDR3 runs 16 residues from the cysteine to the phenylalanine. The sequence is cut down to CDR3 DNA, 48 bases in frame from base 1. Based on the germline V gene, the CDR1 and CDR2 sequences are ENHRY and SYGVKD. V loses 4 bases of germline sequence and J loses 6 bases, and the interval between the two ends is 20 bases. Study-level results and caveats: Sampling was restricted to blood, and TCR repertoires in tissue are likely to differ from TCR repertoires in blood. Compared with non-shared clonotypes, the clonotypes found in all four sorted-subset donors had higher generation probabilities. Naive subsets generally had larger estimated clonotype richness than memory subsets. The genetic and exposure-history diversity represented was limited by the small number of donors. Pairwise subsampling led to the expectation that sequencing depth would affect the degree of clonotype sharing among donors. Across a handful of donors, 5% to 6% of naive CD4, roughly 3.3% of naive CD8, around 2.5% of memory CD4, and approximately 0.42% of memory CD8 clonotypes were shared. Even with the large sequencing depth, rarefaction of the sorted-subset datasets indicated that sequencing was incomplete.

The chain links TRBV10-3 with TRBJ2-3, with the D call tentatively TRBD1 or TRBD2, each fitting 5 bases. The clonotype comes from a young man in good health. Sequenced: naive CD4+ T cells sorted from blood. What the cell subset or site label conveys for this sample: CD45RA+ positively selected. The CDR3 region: CAISARDAGLHDTQYF. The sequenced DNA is TGTGCCATCAGTGCCCGGGACGCGGGCCTACACGATACGCAGTATTTT.